The rows below give T cell receptor beta chains drawn from one sample of a study of T cells in Graves' hyperthyroidism and ophthalmopathy. TCRdb re-derived calls from the multiplex PCR reads in MiXCR, one entry per CDR3 protein. This table holds some 440,000 distinct CDR3 sequences, 15% to 19% found once. What was sequenced was blood. The receptors originated from a woman younger than 30 with Graves' hyperthyroidism. CDR3s include the opening cysteine and the closing phenylalanine or tryptophan. D genes are given only for firm matches. The size entry is marked missing in some rows and otherwise reads once, few, many or a size class.

>-|TRBV7-9|many|TRBJ2-2
TGTGCCAGCAGCGCTTACAGGGCTCAAAACACCGGGGAGCTGTTTTTT
CASSAYRAQNTGELFF
>TRBD1|TRBV29-1|many|TRBJ2-7
TGCAGCGCGGACAGGGGATACGAGCAGTACTTC
CSADRGYEQYF
>-|TRBV30|many|TRBJ1-2
TGTGCCTGGACTCGATCCCTTATAACTGGCTATGGCTACACCTTC
CAWTRSLITGYGYTF
>-|TRBV6-5|many|TRBJ1-1
TGTGCCAGCAGTTACGGATCAGGGATGAACACTGAAGCTTTCTTT
CASSYGSGMNTEAFF
>-|TRBV10-3|-|TRBJ1-3
TGTGCCATCAGTGAGTCCCCGGGGATCAGCCCTCTCTCTGGAAACACCATATATTTT
CAISESPGISPLSGNTIYF
>-|TRBV7-6|few|TRBJ2-4
TGTGCCAGCAGCCCTCGAGGGGGCGGGGGCAAAAACATTCAGTACTTC
CASSPRGGGGKNIQYF
>TRBD1|TRBV12-3/TRBV12-4|many|TRBJ2-1
TGTGCCAGCAGTAGGGAACAGGGGGCCGGGGAGCAGTTCTTC
CASSREQGAGEQFF
>-|TRBV4-1|few|TRBJ2-7
TGCGCCAGCAGCCCGGTTCTCGTTTCCTACGAGCAGTACTTC
CASSPVLVSYEQYF
>-|TRBV12-3/TRBV12-4|many|TRBJ1-1
TGTGCCAGCAGTTTAATGGGCACTGAAGCTTTCTTT
CASSLMGTEAFF
>-|TRBV7-6|many|TRBJ1-2
TGTGCCAGCAGGGGTAAAGGGGGGGACTATGGCTACACCTTC
CASRGKGGDYGYTF
>-|TRBV10-3|many|TRBJ1-2
TGTGCCATCAGTGGGAGCAGCTATGGCTACACCTTC
CAISGSSYGYTF
>TRBD1|TRBV4-1|-|TRBJ2-7
TGCGCCAACAGCCCGGGACAGGGTCGGACCTACGAGCAGTACTTC
CANSPGQGRTYEQYF
>TRBD2|TRBV20-1|many|TRBJ2-1
TGCAGTGCTCATAAAGTGGCGGGGGGCAATGAGCAGTTCTTC
CSAHKVAGGNEQFF
>TRBD1|TRBV5-5|many|TRBJ1-1
TGTGCCAGCAGCCGCGGACAGGCGATCAAGAACACTGAAGCTTTCTTT
CASSRGQAIKNTEAFF
>-|TRBV5-1|few|TRBJ1-6
TGCGCCAGCAGCTTTTCGGGACACTATAATTCACCCCTCCACTTT
CASSFSGHYNSPLHF
>TRBD2|TRBV4-1|few|TRBJ2-3
TGCGCCAGCAGCCCAGAACTAGCGGCTGGGGTTACAGATACGCAGTATTTT
CASSPELAAGVTDTQYF
>TRBD1|TRBV7-9|-|TRBJ1-5
TGTGCCAGCAGCTTTGGTGGGACAGGCAATCAGCCCCAGCATTTT
CASSFGGTGNQPQHF
>TRBD1|TRBV10-3|many|TRBJ1-4
TGTGCCATCAGTGCCGGGACAGGGCTTGCAAAACTGTTTTTT
CAISAGTGLAKLFF
>-|TRBV27|many|TRBJ2-1
TGTGCCAGCGGAACCTGGATAGGTGACAATGAGCAGTTCTTC
CASGTWIGDNEQFF
>-|TRBV5-1|many|TRBJ2-1
TGCGCCAGCAGCAGCAGCCCCCCAAACACCTACAATGAGCAGTTCTTC
CASSSSPPNTYNEQFF
>TRBD1|TRBV11-2|few|TRBJ1-2
TGTGCCAGCAGCTTAAAAAGGGGGACAGGGGACTATGGCTACACCTTC
CASSLKRGTGDYGYTF
>-|TRBV12-3/TRBV12-4|many|TRBJ2-7
TGTGCCAGCACCCTAGCGCTGGGAGAGCAGTACTTC
CASTLALGEQYF
>-|TRBV28|-|TRBJ2-7
TGTGCCAGCAGTTCTTCCGAGACGTCGGTCTACGAGCAGTGCTTC
CASSSSETSVYEQCF
>-|TRBV9|-|TRBJ1-5
TGTGCCAGCAGCGTAGAATCGGGGCAGCCCCAGCATTTT
CASSVESGQPQHF